This TCR beta chain is drawn from a study of regulatory T cells in long-lasting Graves disease. Turning to the study itself: Over 5 years on antithyroid drugs plus positive TSH receptor antibodies marked Graves' disease as persistent. Study observations and caveats: New patients shared 800 to 1,000 public clonotypes, and persistent patients shared more, with about 2,700. Lower TCR diversity was seen in persistent Graves' patients than in newly diagnosed ones. Persistent disease showed a preference for TRBV28, TRBJ1-2 and TRBJ2-5.

This clonotype has at least ten counts. Antigen: not known. Time point indicated: persistent/refractory GD, antithyroid drugs over 5 years with positive TRAb. PBMCs were the source of the RNA used for TCR sequencing. Construction of the TCR beta libraries employed iRepertoire HTBI primers in conjunction with Arm-PCR of CDR3 regions. TCRdb itself ran the multiplex PCR reads through MiXCR, one entry per CDR3 protein. The table records under 450,000 distinct CDR3 sequences, 20% to 25% of them present only once. This CDR3 spans 13 amino acids. Germline CDR1 is WSHSY and CDR2 is SAAADI. Trimming removed 8 bases from V and 1 base from J, with 11 bases in between.

V and J are TRBV10-2 and TRBJ1-1; D gene uncertain. The clonotype comes from a woman in her forties with Graves disease. This specimen consisted of peripheral blood mononuclear cells (PBMCs), obtained when the disease was refractory, from a patient treated with antithyroid drugs. DNA of the CDR3: TGCGCCAGCTCGAAATTGGAGAACACTGAAGCTTTCTTT. As protein: CASSKLENTEAFF.